Detailed here is one TCR beta chain. Its antigen remains unknown. The sample comes from a study of naive CD8 T cells in extremely preterm neonates. General observations from the study: Compared with older groups, preterm CDR3s were shorter, with fewer N additions and less trimming. Shared CDR3 nucleotide sequences: preterm 2.7%, term 0.4% to 0.45%, children 0.025% to 0.035%, adults about 0.0095%.

Produced via immunoSEQ multiplex PCR; TCRdb's table is partial and in-frame only. Of some 7,400 clones detected, more than 85% appear once; the ten largest clones hold 0.45% to 0.55%. Elective cesarean births at roughly 35-43 weeks, without labor or membrane rupture, supplied the cord blood. Sorting kept Annexin V-negative CD3+CD8+CD45RA+CCR7+ naive T cells. Sorted naive CD8+ T cell numbers ranged ~19,000 to ~110,000. The trim removed 3 bases at V and 2 bases at J, leaving 4 bases unmatched. Looked up from germline, CDR1 is LNHDA and CDR2 is SQIVND (reference sequence). The CDR3 consists of 15 residues.

The sequence was obtained from a newborn in good health. Input material: naive CD8+ T cells from cord blood. The chain carries TRBV19 and TRBJ2-4; 7 positions match TRBD2. CDR3 coding DNA: TGTGCCAGTAGTATGGGAGGGAGATCCAAAAACATTCAGTACTTC. Its protein is CASSMGGRSKNIQYF. The full variable domain, in which reference TRBV19 and TRBJ2-4 provide the parts outside the CDR3, is DGGITQSPKYLFRKEGQNVTLSCEQNLNHDAMYWYRQDPGQGLRLIYYSQIVNDFQKGDIAEGYSVSREKKESFPLTVTSAQKNPTAFYLCASSMGGRSKNIQYFGAGTRLSVL.